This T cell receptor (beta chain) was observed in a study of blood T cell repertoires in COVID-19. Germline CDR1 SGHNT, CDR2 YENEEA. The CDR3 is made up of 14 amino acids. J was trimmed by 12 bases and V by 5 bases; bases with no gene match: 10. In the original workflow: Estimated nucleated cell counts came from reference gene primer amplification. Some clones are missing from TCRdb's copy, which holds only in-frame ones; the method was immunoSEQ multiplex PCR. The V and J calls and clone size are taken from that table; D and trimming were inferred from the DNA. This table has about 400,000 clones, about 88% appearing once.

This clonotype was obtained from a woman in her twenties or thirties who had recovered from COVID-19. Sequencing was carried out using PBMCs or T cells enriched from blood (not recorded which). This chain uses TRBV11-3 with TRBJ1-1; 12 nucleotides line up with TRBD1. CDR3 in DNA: TGTGCCAGCAGCCCGGGACAGGGGGCGCGGAGAACTTTCTTT. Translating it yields CASSPGQGARRTFF.